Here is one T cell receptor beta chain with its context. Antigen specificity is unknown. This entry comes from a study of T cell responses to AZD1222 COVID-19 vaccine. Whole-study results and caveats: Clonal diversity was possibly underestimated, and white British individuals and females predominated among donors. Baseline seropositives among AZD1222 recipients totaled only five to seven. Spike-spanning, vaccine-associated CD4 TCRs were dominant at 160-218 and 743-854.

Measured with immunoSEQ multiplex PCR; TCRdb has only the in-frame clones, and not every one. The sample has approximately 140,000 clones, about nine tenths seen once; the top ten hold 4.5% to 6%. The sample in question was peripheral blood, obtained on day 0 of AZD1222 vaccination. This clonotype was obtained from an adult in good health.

The CDR3 DNA sequence: TGTGCCAGCAGCCAAGGAATCGGCGGGAGTAGCACAGATACGCAGTATTTT. Protein sequence: CASSQGIGGSSTDTQYF. The rearrangement uses TRBV3-1 (or the pseudogene TRBV3-2) and TRBJ2-3; 7 positions agree with TRBD2. The CDR3 is 17 amino acids. CDR1 LGHDT and CDR2 YNNKEL come from the germline V gene (reference sequence). The trim removed 1 base at V and 0 bases at J, leaving 7 bases unmatched.